This T cell receptor beta chain appears in the sequencing data of a study of graft-versus-host responses after intestinal transplantation. Study overall: Every recipient underwent anti-thymocyte globulin induction, then tacrolimus and steroids for two to three years.

CDR3 length: 11 residues. Germline loops: CDR1 DFQATT, CDR2 SNEGSKA (reference sequence). Repertoires were generated with immunoSEQ multiplex PCR, while TCRdb's copy carries only in-frame clones and drops some. The table shows approximately 37,000 clones, with under 90% occurring only once. Whole-study findings and limits: Individuals carrying graft-donor T cell macrochimerism showed high graft-versus-host to host-versus-graft clonal ratios in allografts. Declines in HvG clones occurring early post-transplant were associated with peak circulating GvH clone levels.

Of note for this clone: Its antigen is unknown.

The specimen was PBMCs, collected 260 to 270 days after transplant. This clonotype originated in a human patient who received an intestinal transplant, so some T cells may come from the graft donor. V is TRBV20-1 and J is TRBJ2-5; no clear D. The CDR3 sequence: CSAERRETQYF. CDR3 in DNA: TGCAGCGCGGAGCGTCGGGAGACCCAGTACTTC.